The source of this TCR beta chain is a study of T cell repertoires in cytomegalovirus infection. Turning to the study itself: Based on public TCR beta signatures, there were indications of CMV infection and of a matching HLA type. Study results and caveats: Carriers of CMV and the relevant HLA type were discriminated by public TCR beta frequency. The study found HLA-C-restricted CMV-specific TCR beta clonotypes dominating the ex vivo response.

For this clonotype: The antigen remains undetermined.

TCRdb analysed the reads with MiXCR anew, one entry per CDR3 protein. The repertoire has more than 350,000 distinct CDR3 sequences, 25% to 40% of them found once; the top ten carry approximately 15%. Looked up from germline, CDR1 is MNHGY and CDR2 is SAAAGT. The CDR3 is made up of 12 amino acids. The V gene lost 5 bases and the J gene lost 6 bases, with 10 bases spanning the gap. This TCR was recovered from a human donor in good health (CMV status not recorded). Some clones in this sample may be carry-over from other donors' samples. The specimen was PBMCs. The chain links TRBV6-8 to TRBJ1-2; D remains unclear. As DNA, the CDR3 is TGTGCCAGCAGTAGGGAGGGAAATGGCTACACCTTC. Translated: CASSREGNGYTF.